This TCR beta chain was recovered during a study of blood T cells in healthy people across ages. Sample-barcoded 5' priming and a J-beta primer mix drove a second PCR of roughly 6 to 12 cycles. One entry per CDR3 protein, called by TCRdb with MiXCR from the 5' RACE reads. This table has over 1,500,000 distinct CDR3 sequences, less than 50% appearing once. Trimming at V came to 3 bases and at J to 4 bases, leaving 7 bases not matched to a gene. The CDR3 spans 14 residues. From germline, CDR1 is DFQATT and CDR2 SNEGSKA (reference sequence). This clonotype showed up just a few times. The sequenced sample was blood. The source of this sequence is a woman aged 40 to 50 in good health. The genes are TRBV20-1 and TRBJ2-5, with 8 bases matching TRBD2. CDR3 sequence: CSASRLAGPETQYF. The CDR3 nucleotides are TGCAGTGCTAGTCGGCTAGCGGGTCCAGAGACCCAGTACTTC.